The 25 T cell receptor beta chains below were found in one sample sequenced in a study of shared T cell receptors in the human thymus. Assay: immunoSEQ multiplex PCR; the TCRdb copy retains only in-frame clones and omits some. The sample contains about 660,000 clones, around nine tenths of which appear only once. Separately, the same data were catalogued under a study of human thymus T cells.

The specimen was thymocytes. These receptors were obtained from a boy in the first two years of life with a congenital heart defect.

This clone was seen only once. V and J are TRBV29-1 and TRBJ1-3; 9 positions match TRBD1. Germline CDR1 is SQVTM and CDR2 is ANQGSEA. The CDR3 loop spans 17 amino acids. Losses at the gene ends were 7 bases for V and 0 bases for J; bases not matched to a gene: 13. DNA of the CDR3: TGCAGCGCTGGCCGGGACAGGGATAAAAGCTCTGGAAACACCATATATTTT. Residues: CSAGRDRDKSSGNTIYF. Variable domain in full (rest from reference TRBV29-1 and TRBJ1-3): SAVISQKPSRDICQRGTSLTIQCQVDSQVTMMFWYRQQPGQSLTLIATANQGSEATYESGFVIDKFPISRPNLTFSTLTVSNMSPEDSSIYLCSAGRDRDKSSGNTIYFGEGSWLTVV.

The chain combines TRBV5-8 with TRBJ2-1, with TRBD2 matching 7 bases. Germline CDR1 is SGHTS and CDR2 is YDEGEE. The CDR3 sequence is 13 residues long. Unmatched junction bases numbered 8, after V lost 4 bases and J lost 10 bases. For the CDR3, the DNA is TGTGCCAGCAGCCCCCGACTAGCCCTCGAGCAGTTCTTC. Translation gives CASSPRLALEQFF.

V and J are TRBV27 and TRBJ2-7; 9 nucleotides agree with TRBD2. This CDR3 contains 15 residues. Per germline, CDR1 MNHEY and CDR2 SMNVEV (reference sequence). V lost 8 bases, J lost 5 bases, and 13 bases stayed unmatched. The CDR3 loop is CASRRSPSGNDEQYF. DNA for the CDR3: TGTGCCAGCCGACGCTCCCCTAGCGGGAATGACGAGCAGTACTTC.

The gene calls are TRBV4-2 and TRBJ2-7, with TRBD2 as a possible D gene (6 bases). Trimming removed 0 bases from V and 4 bases from J, with 13 bases in between. Germline V gene lookup returns CDR1 LGHNA and CDR2 YNFKEQ. The CDR3 contains 15 residues. In DNA form, the CDR3 reads TGTGCCAGCAGCCAAGATGGGGGGTCAGGGTACGAGCAGTACTTC. Translation gives CASSQDGGSGYEQYF.

V gene TRBV6-1 combines with J gene TRBJ1-4; perhaps TRBD1 as D (6 bases). Trimming left V 1 base short and J 0 bases short, with 15 bases between. Germline loops: CDR1 MNHNS, CDR2 SASEGT. The CDR3 length is 18 residues. CDR3 DNA sequence: TGTGCCAGCAGTGAAGAGGGCGAGGGGGTTTCAACTAATGAAAAACTGTTTTTT. Encoded protein: CASSEEGEGVSTNEKLFF.

This rearrangement joins TRBV4-3 to TRBJ1-2; perhaps TRBD1 as D (6 bases). Germline CDR1 is LGHNA and CDR2 is YSLEER. This CDR3 is built from 16 residues. Trimming removed 0 bases at V and 2 bases at J, with 13 bases between. CDR3 loop: CASSQDAATGNYGYTF. The DNA of the CDR3 is TGCGCCAGCAGCCAAGATGCCGCAACAGGGAACTATGGCTACACCTTC.

The gene calls are TRBV4-2 and TRBJ1-1; perhaps TRBD1 as D (5 bases). The germline gives CDR1 LGHNA, CDR2 YNFKEQ. Deletions cut 2 bases from V and 3 bases from J, with 16 bases between. The length of the CDR3 is 16 residues. For the CDR3, the DNA is TGTGCCAGCAGCCAATGGACCCCCAGGGATGACACTGAAGCTTTCTTT. Protein product: CASSQWTPRDDTEAFF.

The V and J genes are TRBV7-6 and TRBJ1-2, with 9 nucleotides matching TRBD1. The CDR3 sequence is 18 residues long. Germline values: CDR1 SGHVS, CDR2 FNYEAQ. V lost 5 bases and J lost 8; bases outside the gene matches: 21. CDR3 sequence: CASSAEGDREGFLCGYTF. The DNA for the CDR3 is TGTGCCAGCAGCGCAGAGGGGGACAGGGAGGGGTTTCTATGCGGCTACACCTTC.

The V gene is TRBV12-5, the J gene TRBJ2-6; 9 bases map to TRBD1. After removal of 0 bases from V and 3 bases from J, the junction contained 6 bases not matched to a gene. The CDR3 has 18 amino acids. Germline assignment: CDR1 LGHNT and CDR2 FRNRAP. The CDR3 sequence: CASGLVRDREGGANVLTF. The DNA for the CDR3 is TGTGCTAGTGGTTTGGTAAGGGACAGGGAAGGTGGGGCCAACGTCCTGACTTTC.

V is TRBV28 and J is TRBJ2-3, with TRBD2 matching 16 bases. Trimming cost V 5 bases and J 5 bases; bases outside gene matches: 10. CDR3 length: 18 amino acids. CDR1 is MDHEN and CDR2 is SYDVKM in the germline V gene. CDR3 nucleotide sequence: TGTGCCAGCAGTAGTCCGGGACTAGCGGGAGGGAAGGGAGATACGCAGTATTTT. Translated: CASSSPGLAGGKGDTQYF.

V usage is TRBV11-3 and J usage is TRBJ2-7, with 10 bases identical to TRBD2. Germline CDR1 reads SGHNT; CDR2 reads YENEEA. J was trimmed by 4 bases and V by 5 bases; bases with no gene match: 8. This CDR3 is built from 15 residues. CDR3 sequence: CASSPSGSEAYEQYF. The CDR3 bases are TGTGCCAGCAGCCCTAGCGGGAGTGAGGCATACGAGCAGTACTTC.

The rearrangement joins TRBV30 to TRBJ2-7, with 8 bases matching TRBD2. This CDR3 contains 18 residues. The germline CDR1 and CDR2 sequences are GTSNPN and SVGIG (reference sequence). Germline trimming cut 4 bases from V and 3 bases from J; bases unmatched to any gene: 20. CDR3 loop: CAWMGNTPRTSLYYEQYF. CDR3 DNA: TGTGCCTGGATGGGTAACACGCCCCGGACTAGCCTATACTACGAGCAGTACTTC.

This chain joins TRBV27 and TRBJ1-1, with 9 nucleotides matching TRBD1. With 5 bases clipped from V and 5 bases from J, the junction kept 9 bases outside the gene matches. This CDR3 is built from 15 residues. Per germline, CDR1 MNHEY and CDR2 SMNVEV (reference sequence). The CDR3 DNA is TGTGCCAGCAGTCTCCCAGGGACAGGGTGGACTGAAGCTTTCTTT. Translating gives CASSLPGTGWTEAFF.

The rearrangement links TRBV5-8 to TRBJ1-3, with D perhaps matching TRBD1 (6 bases). The CDR3 has 17 amino acids. The germline gives CDR1 SGHTS, CDR2 YDEGEE. The V end was cut by 3 bases, the J end by 4 bases, with 20 bases between. For the CDR3, the DNA is TGTGCCAGCAGCTCCTTGGGGGCGGGGGCGACGGGAAACACCATATATTTT. It codes for CASSSLGAGATGNTIYF.

The chain has TRBV4-1 and TRBJ2-5, with a possible D match to TRBD1 (6 bases). The better agreement between TRBJ2-7 and the DNA end casts doubt on the J call. Germline CDR1 reads MGHRA; CDR2 reads YSYEKL. This CDR3 has 14 residues. Here the CDR3 reads CASSQQGSSYEQYF. The DNA of the CDR3 is TGCGCCAGCAGCCAACAGGGGAGCTCCTACGAGCAGTACTTC.

The chain employs TRBV11-2 and TRBJ2-1; 9 bases are a match to TRBD2. There are 16 residues in the CDR3. The V gene's germline CDR1 is SGHAT and CDR2 FQNNGV. Germline trimming cut 1 base from V and 10 bases from J; bases unmatched to any gene: 11. CDR3: CASSLVGSGRLWEQFF. In nucleotides, the CDR3 is TGTGCCAGCAGCTTAGTCGGTAGCGGGAGACTTTGGGAGCAGTTCTTC. Full variable domain (outside the CDR3, taken from reference TRBV11-2 and TRBJ2-1): EAGVAQSPRYKIIEKRQSVAFWCNPISGHATLYWYQQILGQGPKLLIQFQNNGVVDDSQLPKDRFSAERLKGVDSTLKIQPAKLEDSAVYLCASSLVGSGRLWEQFFGPGTRLTVL.

This chain joins TRBV9 and TRBJ2-3, with a weak D call TRBD2 (6 bases). CDR1 and CDR2 from the germline V gene are SGDLS and YYNGEE. Trimming cost V 4 bases and J 5 bases, with 17 bases left between them. This CDR3 has 15 amino acids. The CDR3 here is CASSPRVSGRDTQYF. The CDR3 nucleotides are TGTGCCAGCAGCCCCCGGGTTAGCGGCAGAGATACGCAGTATTTT.

This chain joins TRBV4-2 and TRBJ1-2; D uncertain. The V end was cut by 0 bases, the J end by 4 bases, with 6 bases between. This CDR3 is 13 amino acids long. Germline V lookup: CDR1 LGHNA, CDR2 YNFKEQ. The CDR3 coding sequence is TGTGCCAGCAGCCAAGATCTCCCCTATGGCTACACCTTC. As protein: CASSQDLPYGYTF.

The chain joins TRBV4-3 to TRBJ2-3; 10 bases align to TRBD2. The CDR3 sequence is 21 residues long. CDR1 and CDR2 (germline): LGHNA, YSLEER. V gave up 1 base and J gave up 6 bases; unmatched junction bases: 22. The CDR3 bases are TGCGCCAGCAGCCAAGGCGGGGGTGGCCTAGCGGGAGCCCCGCGGTTGGATACGCAGTATTTT. This codes for CASSQGGGGLAGAPRLDTQYF.

The chain links TRBV2 to TRBJ1-2; 9 nucleotides align to TRBD1. J lost 7 bases, V lost 6 bases, and 6 bases had no gene match. The CDR3 runs to 13 residues. Germline V gives CDR1 SNHLY, CDR2 FYNNEI. The CDR3 nucleotides read TGTGCCAGCAGCCCACAGGGGGCTGGTGGCTACACCTTC. It encodes CASSPQGAGGYTF.

The chain combines TRBV5-5 with TRBJ2-4; D is perhaps TRBD1 (6 bases). The CDR3 spans 20 residues. The V gene's germline CDR1 is SGHKS and CDR2 YYEKEE (reference sequence). The germline V and J ends were trimmed by 5 bases and 0 bases, with 27 bases remaining between them. The CDR3 here is CASSPQWGQGSAVAKNIQYF. CDR3 DNA: TGTGCCAGCAGTCCTCAATGGGGGCAGGGGAGTGCTGTAGCCAAAAACATTCAGTACTTC.

The chain is built from TRBV28 and TRBJ2-1; 8 nucleotides agree with TRBD1. Germline V gene sequence: CDR1 MDHEN, CDR2 SYDVKM. V trimming: 6 bases; J trimming: 4 bases; junction bases outside the gene matches: 26. The CDR3 contains 21 residues. In DNA form, the CDR3 reads TGTGCCAGCAGCTTGACCCCGGGGGACAGGTATAGTTTTAAGACTTACAATGAGCAGTTCTTC. Protein: CASSLTPGDRYSFKTYNEQFF.

V usage is TRBV23-1 and J usage is TRBJ2-5; D perhaps matches TRBD2 (5 bases). TRBV23-1 counts as an open reading frame of uncertain function. There are 13 residues in the CDR3. V was clipped by 6 bases and J by 2 bases, with 10 bases between them. The CDR3 loop reads CASRTQRQETQYF. DNA for the CDR3: TGCGCCAGCAGAACGCAGCGGCAAGAGACCCAGTACTTC.

The chain has TRBV7-8 and TRBJ2-3, with 10 nucleotides matching TRBD2. Germline-derived CDR1 and CDR2 are SGHVS and FQNEAQ. This CDR3 region has 19 residues. Germline trimming cut 0 bases from V and 1 base from J; bases unmatched to any gene: 10. The CDR3 region is CASSLAVVAGGWGTDTQYF. The CDR3, as DNA: TGTGCCAGCAGCTTAGCGGTAGTAGCGGGAGGCTGGGGCACAGATACGCAGTATTTT.

The rearrangement links TRBV5-1 to TRBJ1-1; TRBD1 is a possible D gene (6 bases). Deletions cut 5 bases from V and 0 bases from J, with 14 bases between. The CDR3 spans 15 residues. Germline CDR1 reads SGHRS; CDR2 reads YFSETQ. The CDR3 DNA is TGCGCCAGCAGTTTCAGGGGCCTCATGAACACTGAAGCTTTCTTT. Translated, it gives CASSFRGLMNTEAFF. Using reference TRBV5-1 and TRBJ1-1 for the parts outside the CDR3, the full variable domain is KAGVTQTPRYLIKTRGQQVTLSCSPISGHRSVSWYQQTPGQGLQFLFEYFSETQRNKGNFPGRFSGRQFSNSRSEMNVSTLELGDSALYLCASSFRGLMNTEAFFGQGTRLTVV.